A selection of T cell receptor beta chains follows, all from one sample in a study of cytomegalovirus exposure and HLA in healthy donors. Using immunoSEQ multiplex PCR, the repertoire was profiled, and TCRdb retains in-frame clones only, with some absent. Here the sample spans around 250,000 clones, about 80% being singletons. Sequenced: PBMCs. Receptors were obtained from a woman aged 55-69 years in good health and CMV-seropositive. The CDR3 runs from the conserved cysteine through the conserved F or W. D genes are given only for firm matches. Size values are once, few and many counts, or a class for expanded clones, and some rows have none.

CDR3 DNA: TGTGCCAGCAGCTCTTTCGGGACAGCCTACTCTGGGGCCAACGTCCTGACTTTC
CDR3 protein: CASSSFGTAYSGANVLTF
clone size: -
V gene: TRBV14
J gene: TRBJ2-6
D gene: TRBD1

CDR3 DNA: TGTGCCAGTAGTTTTCTAGCGGCAATGCACGAGCAGTACTTC
CDR3 protein: CASSFLAAMHEQYF
clone size: -
V gene: TRBV25-1
J gene: TRBJ2-7
D gene: TRBD2

CDR3 DNA: TGTGCCAGCAGTGAAAAAGGACAGGGTCGAACTGAGCAGTTCTTC
CDR3 protein: CASSEKGQGRTEQFF
clone size: few
V gene: TRBV6-1
J gene: TRBJ2-1
D gene: TRBD1

CDR3 DNA: TGTGCCAGCAGCTTCCGACAGGGGGCTTGGGAGACCCAGTACTTC
CDR3 protein: CASSFRQGAWETQYF
clone size: few
V gene: TRBV7-2
J gene: TRBJ2-5
D gene: TRBD1

CDR3 DNA: TGTGCCAGCAGCGTCGATGGGGGGTCGAGGTATGGCTACACCTTC
CDR3 protein: CASSVDGGSRYGYTF
clone size: -
V gene: TRBV9
J gene: TRBJ1-2
D gene: -

CDR3 DNA: TGTGCCAGCAGTGAAGTTCCCAGGCCAAATACGCAGTATTTT
CDR3 protein: CASSEVPRPNTQYF
clone size: -
V gene: TRBV2
J gene: TRBJ2-3
D gene: -

CDR3 DNA: TGTGCCAGTAGTATTGGCCTAGCGGGAAACTACGAGCAGTACTTC
CDR3 protein: CASSIGLAGNYEQYF
clone size: -
V gene: TRBV19
J gene: TRBJ2-7
D gene: TRBD2

CDR3 DNA: TGTGCCAGTAGTGGGGACAGGGGCCATGAGCAGTTCTTC
CDR3 protein: CASSGDRGHEQFF
clone size: -
V gene: TRBV19
J gene: TRBJ2-1
D gene: TRBD1

CDR3 DNA: TGTGCCAGCAATCAGCGGAAATACACAGATACGCAGTATTTT
CDR3 protein: CASNQRKYTDTQYF
clone size: -
V gene: TRBV2
J gene: TRBJ2-3
D gene: -

CDR3 DNA: TGTGCCAGCTCACCTAATTACAGGGGGCAGGGTAACACTGAAGCTTTCTTT
CDR3 protein: CASSPNYRGQGNTEAFF
clone size: once
V gene: TRBV18
J gene: TRBJ1-1
D gene: TRBD1

CDR3 DNA: TGCGCCAGCAGCTTGAGGGGTAGCGGGGTCACAGATACGCAGTATTTT
CDR3 protein: CASSLRGSGVTDTQYF
clone size: -
V gene: TRBV5-1
J gene: TRBJ2-3
D gene: TRBD2

CDR3 DNA: TGTGCCAGCAGCTCCCCTTCCGGGACTCCCTCCTACGAGCAGTACTTC
CDR3 protein: CASSSPSGTPSYEQYF
clone size: -
V gene: TRBV9
J gene: TRBJ2-7
D gene: -

CDR3 DNA: TGTGCCAGCAGCCCGGATGGAGGGACCGGAAACACCATATATTTT
CDR3 protein: CASSPDGGTGNTIYF
clone size: -
V gene: TRBV9
J gene: TRBJ1-3
D gene: -

CDR3 DNA: TGCGCCAGCAGCCAAGATTGGGTACTAGCGGGAGGGGCCGGGGAGCTGTTTTTT
CDR3 protein: CASSQDWVLAGGAGELFF
clone size: -
V gene: TRBV4-1
J gene: TRBJ2-2
D gene: TRBD2

CDR3 DNA: TGTGCCAGCAGTTCCCTCGGTTTAGTGCATGAGCAGTTCTTC
CDR3 protein: CASSSLGLVHEQFF
clone size: -
V gene: TRBV27
J gene: TRBJ2-1
D gene: -

CDR3 DNA: TGCGCCAGCAGCCATCCGTCTGGTAGGGGACAGATGGAGCCCCAGCATTTT
CDR3 protein: CASSHPSGRGQMEPQHF
clone size: once
V gene: TRBV4-1
J gene: TRBJ1-5
D gene: TRBD1

CDR3 DNA: TGTGCCTGGAAGGGGCTTGAGACCCAGTACTTC
CDR3 protein: CAWKGLETQYF
clone size: -
V gene: TRBV30
J gene: TRBJ2-5
D gene: -

CDR3 DNA: TGTGCCAGCTCACCAGATATGACGGCGACTGAAGAGCAGTACTTC
CDR3 protein: CASSPDMTATEEQYF
clone size: -
V gene: TRBV18
J gene: TRBJ2-7
D gene: -

CDR3 DNA: TGCAGCGTTGACCAGGGGATCGAAGAGACCCAGTACTTC
CDR3 protein: CSVDQGIEETQYF
clone size: once
V gene: TRBV29-1
J gene: TRBJ2-5
D gene: -

CDR3 DNA: TGTTCCAGCAGCTTAGCCGGGGGGCTGGATGAAAAACTGTTTTTT
CDR3 protein: CSSSLAGGLDEKLFF
clone size: -
V gene: TRBV7-9
J gene: TRBJ1-4
D gene: -

CDR3 DNA: TGCGCCAGCAGCTTCCGACAGGCCCGCCCCTTC
CDR3 protein: CASSFRQARPF
clone size: -
V gene: TRBV5-1
J gene: TRBJ1-2
D gene: -

CDR3 DNA: TGTGCCACCAGCAGACTAGCTAGCGGCCAAGAGACCCAGTACTTC
CDR3 protein: CATSRLASGQETQYF
clone size: -
V gene: TRBV15
J gene: TRBJ2-5
D gene: TRBD2

CDR3 DNA: TGTGCCAGCAGCGCAACCCTCCGGGACAGTAACGAAAAACTGTTTTTT
CDR3 protein: CASSATLRDSNEKLFF
clone size: -
V gene: TRBV9
J gene: TRBJ1-4
D gene: TRBD1

CDR3 DNA: TGCAGCGTTGGGTCCGTTTCCTTGGGCCATGAGCAGTTCTTC
CDR3 protein: CSVGSVSLGHEQFF
clone size: -
V gene: TRBV29-1
J gene: TRBJ2-1
D gene: -

CDR3 DNA: TGTGCCAGCAGTCAGGGGCCCGGGGAGCTGTTTTTT
CDR3 protein: CASSQGPGELFF
clone size: -
V gene: TRBV2
J gene: TRBJ2-2
D gene: -

CDR3 DNA: TGTGCCAGCAGTTTATTTTCCCCAGGTTTGAACACTGAAGCTTTCTTT
CDR3 protein: CASSLFSPGLNTEAFF
clone size: -
V gene: TRBV27
J gene: TRBJ1-1
D gene: -

CDR3 DNA: TGTGCCAGCAGTCCCCTACAGGGAGGGAGAAGCGGCTACACCTTC
CDR3 protein: CASSPLQGGRSGYTF
clone size: few
V gene: TRBV28
J gene: TRBJ1-2
D gene: -

CDR3 DNA: TGTGCCAGCACCAAATCCGGGACACACAAAAACATTCAGTACTTC
CDR3 protein: CASTKSGTHKNIQYF
clone size: -
V gene: TRBV27
J gene: TRBJ2-4
D gene: -

CDR3 DNA: TGTGCCAGCAGCCTCGGAGGGTTAGAGACCCAGTACTTC
CDR3 protein: CASSLGGLETQYF
clone size: -
V gene: TRBV11-2
J gene: TRBJ2-5
D gene: -

CDR3 DNA: TGTGCCAGCAGCGACACCGACAATGAGCAGTTCTTC
CDR3 protein: CASSDTDNEQFF
clone size: few
V gene: TRBV2
J gene: TRBJ2-1
D gene: -

CDR3 DNA: TGTGCCAGCAGAGGTTACAGGGTAACTGAAGCTTTCTTT
CDR3 protein: CASRGYRVTEAFF
clone size: -
V gene: TRBV6-5
J gene: TRBJ1-1
D gene: -

CDR3 DNA: TGTGCCAGCAGCACTAGCGGATTTTACAATGAGCAGTTCTTC
CDR3 protein: CASSTSGFYNEQFF
clone size: -
V gene: TRBV7-9
J gene: TRBJ2-1
D gene: TRBD2

CDR3 DNA: TGTGCCAGCAGCTTACTAGCGGGAACCTACAATGAGCAGTTCTTC
CDR3 protein: CASSLLAGTYNEQFF
clone size: -
V gene: TRBV11-2
J gene: TRBJ2-1
D gene: TRBD2

CDR3 DNA: TGTGCCAGCAGCCTAAGACAGGGGGGGAATGAAAAACTGTTTTTT
CDR3 protein: CASSLRQGGNEKLFF
clone size: -
V gene: TRBV11-2
J gene: TRBJ1-4
D gene: TRBD1

CDR3 DNA: TGTGCCAGCTCACCCGGGACAGGGGTGACAGATACGCAGTATTTT
CDR3 protein: CASSPGTGVTDTQYF
clone size: -
V gene: TRBV18
J gene: TRBJ2-3
D gene: TRBD1

CDR3 DNA: TGTGCCAGCAGTTTCCCTGGGACTAGCGGGAGAATTGAGCAGTTCTTC
CDR3 protein: CASSFPGTSGRIEQFF
clone size: once
V gene: TRBV28
J gene: TRBJ2-1
D gene: TRBD2

CDR3 DNA: TGCAGCGTAGGGAGGGGGAGGCTTAACACTGAAGCTTTCTTT
CDR3 protein: CSVGRGRLNTEAFF
clone size: -
V gene: TRBV29-1
J gene: TRBJ1-1
D gene: -

CDR3 DNA: TGTGCCAGCTCACCAACCCAGGGTGGATCGGAGACCCAGTACTTC
CDR3 protein: CASSPTQGGSETQYF
clone size: -
V gene: TRBV18
J gene: TRBJ2-5
D gene: -

CDR3 DNA: TGTGCCAGCCGGAGAAGTCGGGGCTCCTACGAGCAGTACTTC
CDR3 protein: CASRRSRGSYEQYF
clone size: -
V gene: TRBV25-1
J gene: TRBJ2-7
D gene: -

CDR3 DNA: TGTGCCAGCAGCCAAAAGGTTCGGACTAGCGACACAGATACGCAGTATTTT
CDR3 protein: CASSQKVRTSDTDTQYF
clone size: once
V gene: TRBV4-2
J gene: TRBJ2-3
D gene: TRBD2

CDR3 DNA: TGTGCCAGCAGCCCACGAGGGTCGGGGAGCTCCTACAATGAGCAGTTCTTC
CDR3 protein: CASSPRGSGSSYNEQFF
clone size: -
V gene: TRBV5-4
J gene: TRBJ2-1
D gene: -

CDR3 DNA: TGTGCCAGCAGCCCCCGGGGGAACACTGAAGCTTTCTTT
CDR3 protein: CASSPRGNTEAFF
clone size: -
V gene: TRBV7-9
J gene: TRBJ1-1
D gene: -

CDR3 DNA: TGTGCCAGCAGCGTTGGAGGGGGCGCGGCCCAGTACTTC
CDR3 protein: CASSVGGGAAQYF
clone size: -
V gene: TRBV9
J gene: TRBJ2-5
D gene: -

CDR3 DNA: TGTGCCAGTGGAGGGTCCGCACTCCAAGAGACCCAGTACTTC
CDR3 protein: CASGGSALQETQYF
clone size: -
V gene: TRBV11-2
J gene: TRBJ2-5
D gene: -

CDR3 DNA: TGTGCCAGCGGGGCACTGGCAACTAATGAAAAACTGTTTTTT
CDR3 protein: CASGALATNEKLFF
clone size: few
V gene: TRBV9
J gene: TRBJ1-4
D gene: -

CDR3 DNA: TGTGCCAGCAAACCCTCAGGGGATAGCAATCAGCCCCAGCATTTT
CDR3 protein: CASKPSGDSNQPQHF
clone size: -
V gene: TRBV6-1
J gene: TRBJ1-5
D gene: -

CDR3 DNA: TGTGCCTGGACGCAGGACAGGGGTTATGGAAACACCATATATTTT
CDR3 protein: CAWTQDRGYGNTIYF
clone size: -
V gene: TRBV30
J gene: TRBJ1-3
D gene: TRBD1

CDR3 DNA: TGTGCCAGCAGCCCCGGCAGGGAAAGCAATCAGCCCCAGCATTTT
CDR3 protein: CASSPGRESNQPQHF
clone size: -
V gene: TRBV5-4
J gene: TRBJ1-5
D gene: -

CDR3 DNA: TGTGCCAGCAGCGGGGGACTAGCGGGAGAGGGTCGGCGAGAGACCCAGTACTTC
CDR3 protein: CASSGGLAGEGRRETQYF
clone size: -
V gene: TRBV5-6
J gene: TRBJ2-5
D gene: TRBD2

CDR3 DNA: TGTGCCAGCAGCACCGAGATGGCCGGGGAGCTGTTTTTT
CDR3 protein: CASSTEMAGELFF
clone size: -
V gene: TRBV7-9
J gene: TRBJ2-2
D gene: -

CDR3 DNA: TGTGCCAGCAGCCTTAGGCAGGGGAAGGATGGCTACACCTTC
CDR3 protein: CASSLRQGKDGYTF
clone size: few
V gene: TRBV7-2
J gene: TRBJ1-2
D gene: -

CDR3 DNA: TGCGCCAGCAGCTTAGAAACGGGAGAATCCTACGAGCAGTACTTC
CDR3 protein: CASSLETGESYEQYF
clone size: -
V gene: TRBV13
J gene: TRBJ2-7
D gene: -

CDR3 DNA: TGTGCCAGCAGCGCGACTCAACGGGAAGGCAATGAGCAGTTCTTC
CDR3 protein: CASSATQREGNEQFF
clone size: -
V gene: TRBV7-3
J gene: TRBJ2-1
D gene: -

CDR3 DNA: TGCGCCAGCAGCCCCCTGGGACAGGGAGGGACTGAAGCTTTCTTT
CDR3 protein: CASSPLGQGGTEAFF
clone size: -
V gene: TRBV5-1
J gene: TRBJ1-1
D gene: TRBD1